The clone carrying this TCR beta chain occurred once. This sample was included in a study of blood T cell repertoires in COVID-19. Everyone who took part was about 18 to 90 years old, and they came from about two dozen US areas. Sequencing used immunoSEQ multiplex PCR; TCRdb keeps in-frame clones, though not all of them. The sample holds around 280,000 clones; around 86% are singletons and the top ten take 1.5% to 2%. This CDR3 region has 14 residues. Germline CDR1 reads KGHSH; CDR2 reads LQKENI. V lost 3 bases and J 5 bases, leaving 11 bases between the germline ends. The chain employs TRBV18 and TRBJ1-5; possible D gene TRBD1, 5 bases. The TCR was taken from a woman in her 40s who had recovered from COVID-19. Sequences were obtained from PBMCs or T cells enriched from blood (not recorded which). The CDR3 DNA follows: TGTGCCAGCTCACCTCAGCTAGGGGATCAGCCCCAGCATTTT. This sequence encodes CASSPQLGDQPQHF.